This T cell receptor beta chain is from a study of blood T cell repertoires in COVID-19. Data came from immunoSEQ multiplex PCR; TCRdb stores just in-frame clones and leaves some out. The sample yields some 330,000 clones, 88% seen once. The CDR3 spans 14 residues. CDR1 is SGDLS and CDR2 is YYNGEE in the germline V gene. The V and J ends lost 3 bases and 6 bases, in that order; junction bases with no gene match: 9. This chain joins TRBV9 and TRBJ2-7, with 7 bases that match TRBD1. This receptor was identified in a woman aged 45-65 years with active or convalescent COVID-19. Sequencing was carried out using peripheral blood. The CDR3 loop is CASSGRQGESEQYF. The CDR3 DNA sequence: TGTGCCAGCAGCGGAAGACAGGGAGAGTCCGAGCAGTACTTC.